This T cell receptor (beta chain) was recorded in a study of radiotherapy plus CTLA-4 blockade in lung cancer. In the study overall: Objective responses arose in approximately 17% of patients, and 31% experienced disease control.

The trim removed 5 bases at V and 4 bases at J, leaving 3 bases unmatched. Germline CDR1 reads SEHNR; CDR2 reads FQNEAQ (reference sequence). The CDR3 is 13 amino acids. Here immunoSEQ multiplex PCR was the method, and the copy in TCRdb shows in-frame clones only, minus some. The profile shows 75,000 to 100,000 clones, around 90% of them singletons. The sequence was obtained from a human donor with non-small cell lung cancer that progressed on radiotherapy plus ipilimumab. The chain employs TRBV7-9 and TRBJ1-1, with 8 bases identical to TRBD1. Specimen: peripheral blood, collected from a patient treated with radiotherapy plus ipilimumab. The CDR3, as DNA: TGTGCCAGCAGCCAAACAGGGGGCACTGAAGCTTTCTTT. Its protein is CASSQTGGTEAFF.